This is a list of T cell receptor beta chains from one sample in a study of blood T cells in healthy people across ages. One entry per CDR3 protein results from TCRdb running MiXCR on the 5' RACE reads. The profile covers 1.5 million to 2 million distinct CDR3 sequences, with 28% appearing a single time and 7.7% taken by the ten largest. Material for sequencing was blood. The receptors shown here come from a woman aged 30 to 39 in good health. Each CDR3 is given with its conserved first and last residue. The order of the fields is J gene, clone size, D gene, V gene, CDR3 protein, CDR3 DNA. A D gene is named only where the DNA matches it firmly. Where a row states a size, it is once, few, many or the class of an expanded clone; other rows omit it.

j_gene: TRBJ2-3
abundance: .
d_gene: TRBD2
v_gene: TRBV5-1
CDR3aa: CASVASGVTDTQYF
CDR3nt: TGCGCCAGCGTGGCTAGCGGGGTCACAGATACGCAGTATTTT

j_gene: TRBJ1-5
abundance: .
d_gene: .
v_gene: TRBV29-1
CDR3aa: CSVGPGGDQPQHF
CDR3nt: TGCAGCGTTGGTCCTGGGGGCGACCAGCCCCAGCATTTT

j_gene: TRBJ2-3
abundance: .
d_gene: .
v_gene: TRBV9
CDR3aa: CASSVVGSYRDTQYF
CDR3nt: TGTGCCAGCAGCGTAGTGGGGAGCTACAGGGATACGCAGTATTTT

j_gene: TRBJ2-7
abundance: few
d_gene: TRBD1
v_gene: TRBV15
CDR3aa: CATSSEQGANEQYF
CDR3nt: TGTGCCACCAGCAGCGAACAGGGGGCTAACGAGCAGTACTTC

j_gene: TRBJ2-5
abundance: .
d_gene: .
v_gene: TRBV7-9
CDR3aa: CASSLLGTETQYF
CDR3nt: TGTGCCAGCAGCTTATTGGGGACGGAGACCCAGTACTTC

j_gene: TRBJ2-7
abundance: many
d_gene: .
v_gene: TRBV7-6
CDR3aa: CASSTGLSYEQYF
CDR3nt: TGTGCCAGCAGCACAGGGTTAAGCTACGAGCAGTACTTC

j_gene: TRBJ1-1
abundance: .
d_gene: .
v_gene: TRBV4-3
CDR3aa: CASSQVGEVGNTEAFF
CDR3nt: TGCGCCAGCAGCCAAGTAGGGGAGGTCGGCAACACTGAAGCTTTCTTT

j_gene: TRBJ2-7
abundance: few
d_gene: TRBD1
v_gene: TRBV4-1
CDR3aa: CASSQGQEFYEQYF
CDR3nt: TGCGCCAGCAGCCAGGGACAGGAGTTCTACGAGCAGTACTTC

j_gene: TRBJ2-1
abundance: few
d_gene: .
v_gene: TRBV14
CDR3aa: CASSPSGIDNEQFF
CDR3nt: TGTGCCAGCAGCCCATCCGGGATAGACAATGAGCAGTTCTTC

j_gene: TRBJ2-1
abundance: few
d_gene: .
v_gene: TRBV12-3/TRBV12-4
CDR3aa: CASSEQTGLAQFF
CDR3nt: TGTGCCAGCAGCGAACAGACGGGCCTGGCGCAGTTCTTC

j_gene: TRBJ2-1
abundance: few
d_gene: .
v_gene: TRBV12-3/TRBV12-4
CDR3aa: CASSFGVFLNNEQFF
CDR3nt: TGTGCCAGCAGTTTCGGGGTGTTCCTCAACAATGAGCAGTTCTTC

j_gene: TRBJ2-1
abundance: many
d_gene: .
v_gene: TRBV5-1
CDR3aa: CASSLAPGRGYNEQFF
CDR3nt: TGCGCCAGCAGCTTGGCTCCAGGGAGAGGGTACAATGAGCAGTTCTTC

j_gene: TRBJ2-7
abundance: many
d_gene: TRBD1
v_gene: TRBV29-1
CDR3aa: CSVGQWANEQYF
CDR3nt: TGCAGCGTGGGACAGTGGGCAAACGAGCAGTACTTC

j_gene: TRBJ2-3
abundance: few
d_gene: TRBD1
v_gene: TRBV12-3/TRBV12-4
CDR3aa: CASKPGQLVDTQYF
CDR3nt: TGTGCCAGCAAGCCGGGACAGCTTGTAGATACGCAGTATTTT

j_gene: TRBJ2-3
abundance: .
d_gene: .
v_gene: TRBV10-2
CDR3aa: CASSEDKWSGGRVTDTQYF
CDR3nt: TGCGCCAGCAGTGAGGATAAATGGTCGGGGGGCAGGGTCACAGATACGCAGTATTTT